The sequence of this T cell receptor (beta chain) was determined in a study of T cells in Graves' hyperthyroidism and ophthalmopathy. Study-level information: Peripheral blood was taken when the disease was first diagnosed, before any treatment began. Study conclusions and caveats: It was a median roughly 6.5 months before onset that the model predicted ophthalmopathy.

This clonotype was detected ten times or more. Its specificity is unknown. Amplified TCR beta CDR3 regions derived from RNA transcripts. An initial round of RT-PCR targeting the TCR CDR3 relied on the HTBI primer set. MiXCR, applied by TCRdb to the multiplex PCR reads, yields one record per CDR3 protein. Here the sample spans 250,000 to 400,000 distinct CDR3 sequences, approximately 15% being singletons. The CDR3 is 12 residues long. With 5 bases removed from V and 7 bases from J, the gap between germline ends came to 9 bases. Germline values: CDR1 MNHNS, CDR2 SASEGT. The chain combines TRBV6-1 with TRBJ1-5; D gene uncertain. The clonotype originates from a woman aged 40 to 50 with Graves' ophthalmopathy. Source material: blood. CDR3 nucleotides: TGTGCCAGCAGTCCTTACGGCCAGCCCCAGCATTTT. As protein: CASSPYGQPQHF.